The 32 T cell receptor beta chains presented below share a single source sample, sequenced in a study of PD-1 blockade in mismatch repair-deficient tumors. Using immunoSEQ multiplex PCR, the repertoire was profiled, and TCRdb retains in-frame clones only, with some absent. The sample holds fewer than 20,000 clones, 84% seen once. Sequenced here: PBMCs, sampled 4 weeks after starting pembrolizumab. These receptors were taken from an adult with mismatch repair-deficient cancer.

V is TRBV11-1 and J is TRBJ2-3; TRBD2 aligns across 9 bases. Germline trimming cut 1 base from V and 2 bases from J; bases unmatched to any gene: 1. This CDR3 has 15 residues. The V gene's germline CDR1 is SGHAT and CDR2 FQDESV (reference sequence). In nucleotides, the CDR3 is TGTGCCAGCAGCTTAGGACTAGCGGTCACAGATACGCAGTATTTT. It encodes CASSLGLAVTDTQYF.

The chain uses TRBV27 and TRBJ1-1; D remains unclear. The V end lost 6 bases, the J end lost 5 bases, and 13 bases lay between the germline ends. Looked up from germline, CDR1 is MNHEY and CDR2 is SMNVEV (reference sequence). This CDR3 is built from 13 residues. The CDR3 nucleotides are TGTGCCAGCAGCCTAGGTTCCGGGACTGAAGCTTTCTTT. Protein: CASSLGSGTEAFF.

The sample holds a few counts of this clone. The chain combines TRBV28 with TRBJ1-2, with TRBD1 as a possible D gene (5 bases). Per the germline V gene, CDR1 is MDHEN and CDR2 is SYDVKM. V lost 2 bases and J lost 12, with 16 bases in between. CDR3 length equals 13 residues. The DNA for the CDR3 is TGTGCCAGCAGTTTAGGGGTTGGGACTAAAGACACCTTC. Protein: CASSLGVGTKDTF.

The V and J genes are TRBV30 and TRBJ2-3, with 14 nucleotides matching TRBD2. The germline V gene encodes CDR1 GTSNPN and CDR2 SVGIG (reference sequence). CDR3 length equals 16 residues. Trimming cost V 3 bases and J 4 bases; bases outside gene matches: 6. The DNA of the CDR3 is TGTGCCTGGAGCACAGGGACTAGCGGGAGATCAGATACGCAGTATTTT. Protein: CAWSTGTSGRSDTQYF.

This chain joins TRBV5-1 and TRBJ2-3, with TRBD2 identical over 7 bases. CDR3 length equals 15 residues. V was pared by 0 bases and J by 4 bases, with 5 bases of the junction left unmatched. Germline CDR1 is SGHRS and CDR2 is YFSETQ. CDR3 sequence reads: CASSLGGGSADTQYF. The CDR3 bases are TGCGCCAGCAGCTTGGGAGGCGGGAGCGCAGATACGCAGTATTTT.

This sequence joins TRBV15 and TRBJ2-1, with 10 bases matching TRBD2. After removal of 5 bases from V and 8 bases from J, the junction contained 12 bases not matched to a gene. Germline CDR1 is LNHNV and CDR2 is YYDKDF (reference sequence). The CDR3 loop spans 16 amino acids. In DNA, the CDR3 is TGTGCCACCAGCGGGCGACTAGCGGGCATATCCTATGAGCAGTTCTTC. As protein: CATSGRLAGISYEQFF.

The chain carries TRBV6-1 and TRBJ2-1, with TRBD1 identical over 7 bases. V shed 0 bases, J shed 10 bases, and the junction held 12 bases outside the gene matches. The CDR3 spans 16 residues. Germline-derived CDR1 and CDR2 are MNHNS and SASEGT. CDR3 sequence reads: CASSEAGAGGLREQFF. In nucleotides, the CDR3 is TGTGCCAGCAGTGAAGCGGGGGCAGGGGGATTAAGAGAGCAGTTCTTC.

This chain connects TRBV19 to TRBJ2-1, with TRBD2 matching over 7 bases. Germline V gene data show CDR1 as LNHDA and CDR2 as SQIVND (reference sequence). The junction had 18 bases not matched to a gene; V was cut back by 5 bases and J by 8 bases. This CDR3 comprises 17 residues. The CDR3 sequence: CASSPVTLAEDFDEQFF. In DNA form, the CDR3 reads TGTGCCAGTAGTCCCGTTACGCTAGCGGAGGATTTCGATGAGCAGTTCTTC.

CDR3 nucleotides: TGTGCCAGTAGCCTTGGGACAGGGGTGGCTAATGAAAAACTGTTTTTT. Its translation is CASSLGTGVANEKLFF. This rearrangement joins TRBV19 to TRBJ1-4; the match to TRBD1 covers 10 bases. The CDR3 spans 16 residues. Germline CDR1 reads LNHDA; CDR2 reads SQIVND (reference sequence). The junction had 7 bases not matched to a gene; V was cut back by 6 bases and J by 3 bases.

The rearrangement links TRBV5-1 to TRBJ2-5; TRBD2 agrees at 11 bases. J lost 3 bases, V lost 3 bases, and 7 bases had no gene match. Looked up from germline, CDR1 is SGHRS and CDR2 is YFSETQ. This CDR3 is 16 amino acids long. CDR3 residues: CASSSGLAGGEETQYF. The CDR3 coding sequence is TGCGCCAGCAGCTCCGGACTAGCGGGTGGTGAAGAGACCCAGTACTTC.

The V call is TRBV9, the J call TRBJ2-7; D is possibly TRBD2 (7 bases). CDR1 and CDR2 from the germline V gene are SGDLS and YYNGEE. The CDR3 extends over 15 amino acids. Trimming shortened V by 0 bases and J by 3 bases, and 13 bases separated the two germline ends. This chain's CDR3 is CASSVEGGGDYEQYF. CDR3 nucleotide sequence: TGTGCCAGCAGCGTAGAAGGAGGGGGGGACTACGAGCAGTACTTC.

This clone was counted once. The J gene is TRBJ1-4, the V gene TRBV30; D is unclear. V gave up 4 bases and J gave up 4 bases, with 13 bases separating them. CDR3 size: 14 residues. CDR1 GTSNPN and CDR2 SVGIG come from the germline V gene (reference sequence). The CDR3 sequence is CAWKVSRLNEKLFF. The CDR3 DNA sequence: TGTGCCTGGAAAGTCTCGAGGCTTAATGAAAAACTGTTTTTT.

This rearrangement joins TRBV28 to TRBJ2-7, with 8 bases aligning to TRBD2. After removal of 6 bases from V and 3 bases from J, the junction contained 7 bases not matched to a gene. Germline V gives CDR1 MDHEN, CDR2 SYDVKM. The CDR3 extends over 14 amino acids. The CDR3 here is CASSSVAGGYEQYF. DNA of the CDR3: TGTGCCAGCAGCTCCGTCGCGGGAGGCTACGAGCAGTACTTC.

The gene calls are TRBV7-2 and TRBJ1-4; 10 bases match TRBD1. CDR3 length: 17 amino acids. Germline values: CDR1 SGHTA, CDR2 FQGNSA. V trimming: 5 bases; J trimming: 3 bases; junction bases outside the gene matches: 9. The CDR3 spells CASSPRQGALSNEKLFF. CDR3 bases: TGTGCCAGCAGCCCCCGACAGGGGGCGCTTTCTAATGAAAAACTGTTTTTT.

The rearrangement uses TRBV28 and TRBJ2-2; D is possibly TRBD2 (6 bases). The V gene lost 3 bases and the J gene lost 0 bases, with 11 bases spanning the gap. Germline V gene lookup returns CDR1 MDHEN and CDR2 SYDVKM. The CDR3 totals 16 residues. The CDR3 loop is CASSLFGTANTGELFF. Here the CDR3 DNA reads TGTGCCAGCAGTTTGTTTGGGACTGCGAACACCGGGGAGCTGTTTTTT.

The chain links TRBV27 to TRBJ2-7; the D gene is possibly TRBD2 (5 bases). V lost 2 bases to trimming and J lost 3 bases, with 17 bases between them. Germline V gene sequence: CDR1 MNHEY, CDR2 SMNVEV (reference sequence). CDR3 length equals 16 residues. DNA for the CDR3: TGTGCCAGCAGTTTAAGGCGGGCTAGTGGCGGCTACGAGCAGTACTTC. Protein product: CASSLRRASGGYEQYF.

The V gene is TRBV19, the J gene TRBJ1-1; possibly TRBD1 for D (5 bases). Germline CDR1 and CDR2: LNHDA and SQIVND (reference sequence). CDR3 length: 15 residues. Deletions cut 4 bases from V and 1 base from J, with 13 bases between. The CDR3 DNA sequence: TGTGCCAGTAGTAAGGGGCAGGGCCGGAACACTGAAGCTTTCTTT. Protein sequence: CASSKGQGRNTEAFF.

The rearrangement uses TRBV19 and TRBJ1-1; 8 nucleotides match TRBD1. The CDR3 is made up of 16 amino acids. The V and J ends lost 7 bases and 6 bases, in that order; junction bases with no gene match: 16. The V gene's germline CDR1 is LNHDA and CDR2 SQIVND (reference sequence). Here the CDR3 reads CASKGVRTGKVAEAFF. As DNA, the CDR3 is TGTGCCAGTAAAGGGGTAAGGACAGGGAAGGTGGCTGAAGCTTTCTTT.

The CDR3 sequence: CASSLGVNTEAFF. The CDR3 bases are TGTGCCAGCAGCTTAGGAGTGAACACTGAAGCTTTCTTT. This chain joins TRBV11-1 and TRBJ1-1; D unresolved. V was trimmed by 1 base and J by 0 bases, leaving 3 bases between them. The CDR3 spans 13 residues. The germline CDR1 and CDR2 sequences are SGHAT and FQDESV (reference sequence).

The chain carries TRBV11-3 and TRBJ2-1, with D perhaps TRBD2 (6 bases). The CDR3 runs to 14 residues. Trimming removed 5 bases from V and 3 bases from J, with 11 bases in between. The germline CDR1 and CDR2 sequences are SGHNT and YENEEA. CDR3 in DNA: TGTGCCAGCAGCCCGGGACTCCGCTACAATGAGCAGTTCTTC. As protein: CASSPGLRYNEQFF.

The chain joins TRBV13 to TRBJ2-7; possibly TRBD1 for D (6 bases). V shed 0 bases and J shed 0 bases, with 15 bases lying between them. The germline gives CDR1 PRHDT, CDR2 FYEKMQ (reference sequence). This CDR3 is built from 17 residues. The CDR3 loop reads CASSLGPDRLSSYEQYF. For the CDR3, the DNA is TGTGCCAGCAGCTTAGGTCCAGACAGGTTATCCTCCTACGAGCAGTACTTC.

The gene calls are TRBV28 and TRBJ1-5; 9 bases map to TRBD1. Trimming at V came to 6 bases and at J to 7 bases, leaving 7 bases not matched to a gene. The germline CDR1 and CDR2 sequences are MDHEN and SYDVKM. The CDR3 has 14 amino acids. This CDR3 is CASSIGTGTQPQHF. The CDR3 nucleotides are TGTGCCAGCAGCATAGGGACAGGGACACAGCCCCAGCATTTT.

In its sample, this clone was seen a few times. The CDR3 here is CASSQDTLSGRFYEQYF. The CDR3 DNA sequence: TGCGCCAGCAGCCAGGATACCCTTAGCGGGAGATTCTACGAGCAGTACTTC. V usage is TRBV4-1 and J usage is TRBJ2-7; 9 positions match TRBD2. The germline V gene encodes CDR1 MGHRA and CDR2 YSYEKL. This CDR3 has 17 amino acids. Trimming removed 3 bases from V and 3 bases from J; junction bases left unmatched: 12.

The chain links TRBV11-2 to TRBJ1-1; D remains unclear. The CDR3 has 14 amino acids. With 1 base removed from V and 0 bases from J, the gap between germline ends came to 6 bases. Germline V CDR1 and CDR2: SGHAT, FQNNGV. CDR3 coding DNA: TGTGCCAGCAGCTTAGCGTCCTTGAACACTGAAGCTTTCTTT. Translated, it gives CASSLASLNTEAFF.

This chain uses TRBV2 with TRBJ1-2; D is ambiguous. Germline CDR1 and CDR2: SNHLY and FYNNEI. This CDR3 has 14 amino acids. The V and J ends lost 5 bases and 0 bases respectively, with 10 bases between them. The CDR3 protein is CASSRRQSNYGYTF. DNA for the CDR3: TGTGCCAGCAGTAGGCGGCAGTCTAACTATGGCTACACCTTC.

The V and J genes are TRBV7-2 and TRBJ2-7; D is perhaps TRBD2 (6 bases). Trimming took off 6 bases at V and 5 bases at J, with 20 bases between the two ends. Germline-derived CDR1 and CDR2 are SGHTA and FQGNSA. The CDR3 extends over 15 amino acids. The CDR3, as DNA: TGTGCCAGCAGGTTAACCGGGACTTCCTACGACGAGCAGTACTTC. The encoded protein is CASRLTGTSYDEQYF.

V and J are TRBV18 and TRBJ1-1; D unclear. Germline V CDR1 and CDR2: KGHSH, LQKENI. The CDR3 loop spans 14 amino acids. V lost 1 base to trimming and J lost 1 base, with 7 bases between them. The CDR3 region is CASSPLDSNTEAFF. CDR3 bases: TGTGCCAGCTCACCACTAGACTCGAACACTGAAGCTTTCTTT. Drawing the rest from reference TRBV18 and TRBJ1-1, the complete variable domain is NAGVMQNPRHLVRRRGQEARLRCSPMKGHSHVYWYRQLPEEGLKFMVYLQKENIIDESGMPKERFSAEFPKEGPSILRIQQVVRGDSAAYFCASSPLDSNTEAFFGQGTRLTVV.

The chain combines TRBV2 with TRBJ1-1; 9 bases line up with TRBD1. The CDR3 is made up of 13 amino acids. The J segment lost 5 bases and the V segment lost 4 bases, leaving 2 bases of the junction unmatched. Germline CDR1 SNHLY, CDR2 FYNNEI. The CDR3 region is CASSGQGETEAFF. The CDR3 nucleotides are TGTGCCAGCAGTGGACAGGGGGAGACTGAAGCTTTCTTT.

V gene TRBV28 combines with J gene TRBJ1-3, with 8 bases lining up with TRBD1. The CDR3 runs to 17 residues. Germline V gene data show CDR1 as MDHEN and CDR2 as SYDVKM. Trimming at V came to 6 bases and at J to 1 base, leaving 11 bases not matched to a gene. For the CDR3, the DNA is TGTGCCAGCAGCCCCACCAGGGGGCGAGTGTCTGGAAACACCATATATTTT. This gives the protein CASSPTRGRVSGNTIYF. The complete variable domain, with remaining parts taken from reference TRBV28 and TRBJ1-3, reads DVKVTQSSRYLVKRTGEKVFLECVQDMDHENMFWYRQDPGLGLRLIYFSYDVKMKEKGDIPEGYSVSREKKERFSLILESASTNQTSMYLCASSPTRGRVSGNTIYFGEGSWLTVV.

This sequence joins TRBV19 and TRBJ1-2; D is unclear. CDR3 length: 15 residues. Germline-derived CDR1 and CDR2 are LNHDA and SQIVND (reference sequence). V shed 6 bases and J shed 3 bases, with 17 bases lying between them. CDR3 bases: TGTGCCAGTAGCGAGAGGAGGGCGCTGGACTATGGCTACACCTTC. Its protein is CASSERRALDYGYTF. Variable domain in full (rest from reference TRBV19 and TRBJ1-2): DGGITQSPKYLFRKEGQNVTLSCEQNLNHDAMYWYRQDPGQGLRLIYYSQIVNDFQKGDIAEGYSVSREKKESFPLTVTSAQKNPTAFYLCASSERRALDYGYTFGSGTRLTVV.

This chain connects TRBV6-4 to TRBJ2-7; D call uncertain. Germline-derived CDR1 and CDR2 are MRHNA and SNTAGT. Trimming removed 6 bases from V and 0 bases from J, with 12 bases in between. This CDR3 has 14 amino acids. CDR3 nucleotides: TGTGCCAGCAGCACTGTAGTCGGCTCCTACGAGCAGTACTTC. This sequence encodes CASSTVVGSYEQYF.

This rearrangement joins TRBV11-1 to TRBJ2-3, with D perhaps TRBD1 (5 bases). The V end lost 3 bases, the J end lost 1 base, and 11 bases lay between the germline ends. The CDR3 extends over 15 amino acids. Per germline, CDR1 SGHAT and CDR2 FQDESV (reference sequence). In nucleotides, the CDR3 is TGTGCCAGCAGCTTCTCCCCGACAGGCACAGATACGCAGTATTTT. It translates to CASSFSPTGTDTQYF.